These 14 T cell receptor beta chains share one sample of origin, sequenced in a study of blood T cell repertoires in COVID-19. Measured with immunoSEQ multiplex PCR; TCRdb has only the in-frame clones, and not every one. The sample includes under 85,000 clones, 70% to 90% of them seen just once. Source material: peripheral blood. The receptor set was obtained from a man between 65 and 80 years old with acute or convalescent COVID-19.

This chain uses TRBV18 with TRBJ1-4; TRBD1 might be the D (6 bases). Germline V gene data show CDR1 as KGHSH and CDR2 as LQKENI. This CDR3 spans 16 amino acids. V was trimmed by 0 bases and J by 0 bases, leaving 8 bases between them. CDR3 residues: CASSPPPGATNEKLFF. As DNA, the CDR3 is TGTGCCAGCTCACCACCTCCAGGGGCAACTAATGAAAAACTGTTTTTT.

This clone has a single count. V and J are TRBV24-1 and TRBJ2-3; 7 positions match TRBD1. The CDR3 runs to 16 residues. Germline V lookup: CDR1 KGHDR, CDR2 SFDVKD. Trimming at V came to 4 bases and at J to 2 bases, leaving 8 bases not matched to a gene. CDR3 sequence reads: CATSEPLTGATDTQYF. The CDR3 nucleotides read TGTGCCACCAGTGAGCCTCTTACAGGGGCCACAGATACGCAGTATTTT.

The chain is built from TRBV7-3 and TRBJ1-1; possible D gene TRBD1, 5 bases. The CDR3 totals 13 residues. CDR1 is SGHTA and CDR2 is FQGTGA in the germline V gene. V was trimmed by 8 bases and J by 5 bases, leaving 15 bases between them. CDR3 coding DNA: TGTGCCAGCGGCGCAGGGAAGGAAACTGAAGCTTTCTTT. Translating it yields CASGAGKETEAFF.

CDR3 protein: CASSTRRSSYEQYF. The DNA for the CDR3 is TGTGCCAGCAGTACCCGTAGGAGCTCCTACGAGCAGTACTTC. V gene TRBV27 combines with J gene TRBJ2-7; no firm D call. Trimming pared 5 bases from V and 0 bases from J, leaving 11 bases between. Germline CDR1 MNHEY, CDR2 SMNVEV (reference sequence). The CDR3 is 14 residues long.

CDR3 residues: CATSDTQGPNEKLFF. The DNA for the CDR3 is TGTGCCACCAGTGATACACAGGGTCCTAATGAAAAACTGTTTTTT. The chain carries TRBV24-1 and TRBJ1-4; D is perhaps TRBD1 (6 bases). Germline CDR1 is KGHDR and CDR2 is SFDVKD. V lost 3 bases, J lost 3 bases, and 10 bases lay in between. CDR3 length equals 15 residues.

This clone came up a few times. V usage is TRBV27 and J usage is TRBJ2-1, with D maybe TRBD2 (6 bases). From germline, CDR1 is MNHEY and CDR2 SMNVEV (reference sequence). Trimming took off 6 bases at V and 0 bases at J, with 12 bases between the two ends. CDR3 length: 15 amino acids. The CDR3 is CASRPGLSSYNEQFF. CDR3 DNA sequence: TGTGCCAGCAGGCCGGGACTTAGCTCCTACAATGAGCAGTTCTTC.

This CDR3 reads CASSLGRGSYNSPLHF. The CDR3 DNA follows: TGTGCCAGCAGCTTAGGGAGGGGATCCTATAATTCACCCCTCCACTTT. This chain joins TRBV11-3 and TRBJ1-6, with D maybe TRBD1 (5 bases). V shed 1 base and J shed 1 base, with 8 bases lying between them. Germline CDR1 SGHNT, CDR2 YENEEA. The CDR3 consists of 16 residues.

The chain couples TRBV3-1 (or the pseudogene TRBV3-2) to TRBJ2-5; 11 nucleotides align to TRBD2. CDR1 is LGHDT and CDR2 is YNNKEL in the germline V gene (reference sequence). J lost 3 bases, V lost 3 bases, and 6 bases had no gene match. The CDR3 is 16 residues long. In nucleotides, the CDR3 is TGTGCCAGCAGCCACTTTAGCGGGGGGGCAAAAGAGACCCAGTACTTC. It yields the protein CASSHFSGGAKETQYF.

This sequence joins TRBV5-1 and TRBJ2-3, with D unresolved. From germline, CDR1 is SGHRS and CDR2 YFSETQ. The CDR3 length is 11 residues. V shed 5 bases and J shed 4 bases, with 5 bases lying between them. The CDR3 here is CASSAADTQYF. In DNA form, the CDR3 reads TGCGCCAGCAGTGCAGCAGATACGCAGTATTTT.

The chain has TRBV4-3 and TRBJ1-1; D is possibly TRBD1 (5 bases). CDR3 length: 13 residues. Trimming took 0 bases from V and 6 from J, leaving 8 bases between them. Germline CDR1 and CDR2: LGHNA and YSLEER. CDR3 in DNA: TGCGCCAGCAGCCAAGACAGGGCCGCTGAAGCTTTCTTT. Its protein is CASSQDRAAEAFF.

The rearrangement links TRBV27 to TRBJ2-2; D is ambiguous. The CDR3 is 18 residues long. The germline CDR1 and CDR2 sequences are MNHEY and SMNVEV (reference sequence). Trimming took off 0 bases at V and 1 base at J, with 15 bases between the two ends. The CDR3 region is CASSLSMAVAMNTGELFF. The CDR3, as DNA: TGTGCCAGCAGTTTATCGATGGCGGTAGCAATGAACACCGGGGAGCTGTTTTTT.

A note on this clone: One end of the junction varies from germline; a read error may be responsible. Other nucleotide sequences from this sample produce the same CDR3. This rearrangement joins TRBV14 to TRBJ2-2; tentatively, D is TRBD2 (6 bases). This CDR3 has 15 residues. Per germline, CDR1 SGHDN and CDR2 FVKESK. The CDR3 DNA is TGTGCCAGCAGTCGGGACTCCCTGAACACCGGGGAACTGTTTTTT. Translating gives CASSRDSLNTGELFF.

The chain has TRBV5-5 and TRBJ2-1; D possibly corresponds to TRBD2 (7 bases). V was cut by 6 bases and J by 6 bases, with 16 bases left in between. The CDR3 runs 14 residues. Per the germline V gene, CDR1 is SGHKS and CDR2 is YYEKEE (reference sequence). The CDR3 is CASNRGGFFNEQFF. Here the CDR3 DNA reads TGTGCCAGCAACCGCGGGGGCTTCTTCAATGAGCAGTTCTTC.

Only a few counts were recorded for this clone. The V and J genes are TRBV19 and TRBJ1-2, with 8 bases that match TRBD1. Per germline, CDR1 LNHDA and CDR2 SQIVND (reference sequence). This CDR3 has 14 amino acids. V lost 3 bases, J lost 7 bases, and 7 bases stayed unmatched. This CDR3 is CASSISPGQGGYTF. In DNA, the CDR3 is TGTGCCAGTAGTATTTCCCCAGGACAGGGTGGCTACACCTTC. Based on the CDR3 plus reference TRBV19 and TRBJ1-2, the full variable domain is DGGITQSPKYLFRKEGQNVTLSCEQNLNHDAMYWYRQDPGQGLRLIYYSQIVNDFQKGDIAEGYSVSREKKESFPLTVTSAQKNPTAFYLCASSISPGQGGYTFGSGTRLTVV.